One and the same sample provided the 24 T cell receptor beta chains below, sequenced in a study of blood T cells in healthy people across ages. With a J-beta primer mix and a sample-barcoded 5' primer, a second PCR ran about 7 to 11 cycles. TCRdb independently ran MiXCR on the 5' RACE reads; one entry per CDR3 protein. This table has 650,000 or so distinct CDR3 sequences, roughly half appearing once. The sample consisted of blood. The receptor set was obtained from a woman older than 75 in good health.

This clonotype has a single count. The rearrangement uses TRBV20-1 and TRBJ2-3, with 7 bases identical to TRBD1. The trim removed 1 base at V and 9 bases at J, leaving 4 bases unmatched. Looked up from germline, CDR1 is DFQATT and CDR2 is SNEGSKA (reference sequence). The CDR3 loop spans 12 amino acids. CDR3 protein: CSARGQGTTQYF. CDR3 coding DNA: TGCAGTGCTAGAGGACAGGGTACAACGCAGTATTTT.

In regard to this clonotype: The junction and the germline gene differ at one end; a read error may be behind it. The V and J genes are TRBV5-1 and TRBJ2-2; 13 positions agree with TRBD2. This CDR3 comprises 20 residues. In germline, CDR1 is SGHRS, CDR2 YFSETQ. In DNA, the CDR3 is TGCGCCGGCAGCCGGCATATCGGACTAGCGGGAGAGACGAACACCGGGGAGCTGTTTTTT. This gives the protein CAGSRHIGLAGETNTGELFF.

This clonotype has ten or more counts. The chain combines TRBV18 with TRBJ2-1, with 10 positions matching TRBD2. This CDR3 spans 15 amino acids. Germline CDR1 is KGHSH and CDR2 is LQKENI. V lost 7 bases and J lost 8; bases outside the gene matches: 11. This CDR3 reads CASCPPSGSKDEQFF. For the CDR3, the DNA is TGTGCCAGCTGTCCGCCTAGCGGGAGTAAGGATGAGCAGTTCTTC.

This clonotype was seen repeatedly, ten times or more. The CDR3 DNA follows: TGCAGTGCTAGGCTAGCGGGAAGACAAGAGACCCAGTACTTC. Protein: CSARLAGRQETQYF. This chain links TRBV20-1 with TRBJ2-5; 9 nucleotides align to TRBD2. The germline CDR1 and CDR2 sequences are DFQATT and SNEGSKA (reference sequence). Losses at the gene ends were 3 bases for V and 2 bases for J; bases not matched to a gene: 4. The CDR3 extends over 14 amino acids.

CDR3 coding DNA: TGCGCCAGCAGCCCCTGGGAAAGGGACAATGAGCAGTACTTC. It yields the protein CASSPWERDNEQYF. This chain joins TRBV5-1 and TRBJ2-1; D is possibly TRBD1 (6 bases). The J call may be faulty, since TRBJ2-7 better matches the DNA end. Germline V lookup: CDR1 SGHRS, CDR2 YFSETQ. The CDR3 has 14 residues.

This clonotype was picked up many times. V usage is TRBV28 and J usage is TRBJ2-7; unclear D gene. The CDR3 length is 13 residues. V lost 6 bases and J lost 2, with 11 bases in between. Per the germline V gene, CDR1 is MDHEN and CDR2 is SYDVKM. CDR3 bases: TGTGCCAGCAGGGCGGTCACTACCTACGAGCAGTACTTC. Protein product: CASRAVTTYEQYF.

This clonotype was observed many times. The J gene is TRBJ2-1, the V gene TRBV12-3 or TRBV12-4; no firm D call. V shed 4 bases and J shed 7 bases, with 11 bases lying between them. The CDR3 runs to 13 residues. CDR3 sequence (DNA): TGTGCCAGCAGTTCCCGACTCGAAAATGAGCAGTTCTTC. As protein: CASSSRLENEQFF.

This clonotype was counted at least ten times. The rearrangement links TRBV20-1 to TRBJ2-7; 9 nucleotides align to TRBD1. This CDR3 is 14 amino acids long. CDR1 and CDR2 from the germline V gene are DFQATT and SNEGSKA (reference sequence). V shed 0 bases and J 3 bases; nucleotides not matched to a gene: 3. The CDR3 sequence: CSARDGTGNYEQYF. CDR3 in DNA: TGCAGTGCTAGAGATGGGACAGGGAACTACGAGCAGTACTTC.

For this clonotype: With a much larger clone just one base away, this may be a read error. The chain links TRBV2 to TRBJ1-5, with 8 bases identical to TRBD1. Germline CDR1 is SNHLY and CDR2 is FYNNEI. This CDR3 comprises 14 residues. The CDR3 sequence: CAGSVQGARQPQHF. The CDR3 nucleotides are TGTGCCGGCAGTGTGCAGGGGGCGCGTCAGCCCCAGCATTTT.

This clonotype was recorded many times. The chain joins TRBV10-3 to TRBJ2-7; TRBD1 aligns across 9 bases. CDR3 length: 14 amino acids. Germline CDR1 and CDR2: ENHRY and SYGVKD. Losses at the gene ends were 4 bases for V and 4 bases for J; bases not matched to a gene: 5. CDR3 sequence reads: CAISGTGASYEQYF. Written as DNA, the CDR3 is TGTGCCATCAGTGGGACAGGGGCAAGTTACGAGCAGTACTTC.

This clonotype was recorded at least ten times. The chain joins TRBV20-1 to TRBJ2-1; D ambiguous. Germline V lookup: CDR1 DFQATT, CDR2 SNEGSKA (reference sequence). The CDR3 has 15 amino acids. The ends were cut back, 6 bases at V and 0 bases at J, with 15 bases in the middle. The DNA for the CDR3 is TGCAGTGCCAGCCGTCGGCGGAGCTCCTACAATGAGCAGTTCTTC. Amino acid sequence: CSASRRRSSYNEQFF.

V usage is TRBV7-9 and J usage is TRBJ2-1; 11 positions agree with TRBD2. Germline CDR1 SEHNR, CDR2 FQNEAQ (reference sequence). J gave up 3 bases and V 5 bases, and 9 bases lay outside the gene matches. The CDR3 contains 17 residues. The CDR3 region has the DNA TGTGCCAGCAGCCGTTCAAATAGCGGGAGGGACTACAATGAGCAGTTCTTC. Its protein is CASSRSNSGRDYNEQFF.

This rearrangement joins TRBV28 to TRBJ2-1; TRBD2 aligns across 10 bases. Germline CDR1 and CDR2: MDHEN and SYDVKM. The junction had 6 bases not matched to a gene; V was cut back by 5 bases and J by 2 bases. This CDR3 contains 16 residues. The CDR3 sequence: CASSLTAGGPYNEQFF. DNA of the CDR3: TGTGCCAGCAGTCTTACAGCGGGGGGGCCCTACAATGAGCAGTTCTTC.

This clonotype was seen at least ten times. The chain joins TRBV29-1 to TRBJ1-5, with D hard to call. The V end was cut by 5 bases, the J end by 4 bases, with 9 bases between. Germline V gives CDR1 SQVTM, CDR2 ANQGSEA. The CDR3 contains 12 residues. The CDR3 protein is CSVREPNQPQHF. Here the CDR3 DNA reads TGCAGCGTTAGAGAGCCGAATCAGCCCCAGCATTTT.

In this sample, this clonotype turned up many times. The CDR3 reads CASSEEGLAGGPGQETQYF. The CDR3 region has the DNA TGTGCCAGCAGTGAAGAGGGACTAGCGGGAGGACCGGGCCAAGAGACCCAGTACTTC. J is TRBJ2-5 and V is TRBV2; 15 bases agree with TRBD2. The CDR3 runs 19 residues. CDR1 is SNHLY, CDR2 FYNNEI, per germline. J gave up 1 base and V 1 base, and 7 bases lay outside the gene matches.

This clonotype was observed a handful of times. The CDR3 region is CASSRMDSLPPEKLFF. In DNA form, the CDR3 reads TGTGCCAGCAGTAGAATGGACAGCCTTCCGCCTGAAAAACTGTTTTTT. The V call is TRBV12-3 or TRBV12-4, the J call TRBJ1-4, with a possible D match to TRBD1 (6 bases). The CDR3 length is 16 residues. V lost 5 bases, J lost 7 bases, and 20 bases lay in between.

This chain uses TRBV7-2 with TRBJ2-1; perhaps TRBD2 as D (6 bases). Germline V gives CDR1 SGHTA, CDR2 FQGNSA. The CDR3 runs 15 residues. Trimming cost V 5 bases and J 4 bases, with 15 bases left between them. The CDR3 coding sequence is TGTGCCAGCAGCCTCCTAACGGGACTGTACAATGAGCAGTTCTTC. Encoded protein: CASSLLTGLYNEQFF.

V gene TRBV20-1 combines with J gene TRBJ2-4, with 10 bases aligning to TRBD2. CDR3 length equals 16 residues. The germline V gene has CDR1 DFQATT and CDR2 SNEGSKA (reference sequence). Trimming removed 4 bases from V and 0 bases from J; junction bases left unmatched: 6. CDR3 DNA: TGCAGTGCTATACTCCTAGCGGGGGTAGCCAAAAACATTCAGTACTTC. Its protein is CSAILLAGVAKNIQYF.

This clonotype was counted a few times. This chain links TRBV2 with TRBJ2-1; D perhaps matches TRBD2 (5 bases). CDR1 and CDR2 from the germline V gene are SNHLY and FYNNEI. Trimming removed 5 bases at V and 4 bases at J, with 12 bases between. There are 14 residues in the CDR3. CDR3 DNA sequence: TGTGCCAGCAGTCGCGGGCAAGGTTACAATGAGCAGTTCTTC. Protein product: CASSRGQGYNEQFF.

Many counts were recorded for this clonotype. Here the CDR3 DNA reads TGTGCCAGCAGTTCGCCTCGGGACGGAGGTAATGAGCAGTTCTTC. Translation: CASSSPRDGGNEQFF. J is TRBJ2-1 and V is TRBV7-9, with D perhaps given as TRBD1 or TRBD2 (5 bases each). Trimming removed 6 bases from V and 7 bases from J, with 19 bases in between. This CDR3 spans 15 amino acids. Germline lookup yields CDR1 SEHNR and CDR2 FQNEAQ (reference sequence).

To note about this clonotype: A much larger clone lies a single base off, so this may be a read error. The chain joins TRBV5-1 to TRBJ2-7, with D maybe TRBD1 (6 bases). From germline, CDR1 is SGHRS and CDR2 YFSETQ. The CDR3 has 15 amino acids. As DNA, the CDR3 is TGCGCCGGCAGCTTGGGGGCGCCAGTTCCCTACGAGCAGTACTTC. It codes for CAGSLGAPVPYEQYF.

In this sample, this clonotype turned up many times. This sequence joins TRBV2 and TRBJ2-1, with 9 nucleotides matching TRBD1. CDR3 length: 14 residues. In germline, CDR1 is SNHLY, CDR2 FYNNEI. The V segment lost 6 bases and the J segment 7 bases; nucleotides outside the gene matches: 7. In DNA form, the CDR3 reads TGTGCCAGCAGACACAGGGGGCTCGGAAATGAGCAGTTCTTC. Its protein is CASRHRGLGNEQFF.

There are a few counts of this clonotype. The CDR3 reads CATGRGQETQYF. CDR3 nucleotide sequence: TGTGCCACGGGACGGGGGCAAGAGACCCAGTACTTC. The chain links TRBV12-3 or TRBV12-4 to TRBJ2-5; perhaps TRBD2 as D (6 bases). The V gene lost 10 bases and the J gene lost 2 bases, with 11 bases spanning the gap. This CDR3 region has 12 residues.

This clonotype was found once. The V call is TRBV6-6, the J call TRBJ2-5, with a weak D call TRBD2 (5 bases). This CDR3 spans 13 amino acids. Trimming shortened V by 10 bases and J by 2 bases, and 14 bases separated the two germline ends. Germline CDR1 is MNHNY and CDR2 is SVGAGI (reference sequence). The CDR3 here is CAISLRDQETQYF. Here the CDR3 DNA reads TGTGCCATCAGCCTCCGGGATCAAGAGACCCAGTACTTC.